Shown below are 26 T cell receptor beta chains from a single sample sequenced in a study of blood T cell repertoires in COVID-19. The repertoire was sequenced with immunoSEQ multiplex PCR; TCRdb's copy has only in-frame clones and lacks some. The sample includes 200,000 or so clones, approximately 84% of them seen just once. The sequenced material came from peripheral blood. These TCRs come from a man over 45 who had recovered from COVID-19.

The V gene is TRBV28, the J gene TRBJ1-6, with 7 bases identical to TRBD1. The CDR3 contains 13 residues. Germline CDR1 reads MDHEN; CDR2 reads SYDVKM. V lost 6 bases and J lost 9; bases outside the gene matches: 5. CDR3 coding DNA: TGTGCCAGCAGAGGGGGCGCGGGTTCACCCCTCCACTTT. Translating it yields CASRGGAGSPLHF.

The chain joins TRBV24-1 to TRBJ1-1; the D gene is possibly TRBD1 (6 bases). CDR3 size: 14 residues. V was pared by 3 bases and J by 4 bases, with 11 bases between. The germline V gene has CDR1 KGHDR and CDR2 SFDVKD. CDR3 coding DNA: TGTGCCACCAGTGATACGACAGGTCCCACTGAAGCTTTCTTT. This gives the protein CATSDTTGPTEAFF.

This sequence joins TRBV6-2 or TRBV6-3 and TRBJ1-2, with D maybe TRBD1 (5 bases). V was pared by 0 bases and J by 4 bases, with 12 bases between. The CDR3 totals 15 residues. Germline CDR1 and CDR2: MNHEY and SVGEGT. In DNA form, the CDR3 reads TGTGCCAGCAGTTACTCAGGCAGGGCTGGCTATGGCTACACCTTC. It encodes CASSYSGRAGYGYTF.

This clone was observed once. The gene calls are TRBV19 and TRBJ2-1; D is unresolved. CDR3 length: 13 amino acids. CDR1 LNHDA and CDR2 SQIVND come from the germline V gene (reference sequence). V gave up 3 bases and J gave up 6 bases, with 9 bases separating them. In nucleotides, the CDR3 is TGTGCCAGTAGTATGTGGAGTTTCAATGAGCAGTTCTTC. Amino acids: CASSMWSFNEQFF.

The rearrangement joins TRBV18 to TRBJ1-6; TRBD1 is a possible D gene (6 bases). The V gene lost 1 base and the J gene lost 7 bases, with 17 bases spanning the gap. Germline CDR1 and CDR2: KGHSH and LQKENI. The CDR3 loop spans 17 amino acids. This chain's CDR3 is CASSPLSPEGVNSPLHF. The CDR3 DNA reads as TGTGCCAGCTCACCACTTTCCCCTGAGGGGGTGAATTCACCCCTCCACTTT.

This clone was detected only once. The chain employs TRBV7-9 and TRBJ1-1, with a possible D match to TRBD1 (5 bases). V was pared by 0 bases and J by 0 bases, with 17 bases between. This CDR3 is 18 amino acids long. In germline, CDR1 is SEHNR, CDR2 FQNEAQ (reference sequence). The CDR3 reads CASSLATQVWTLNTEAFF. The CDR3 DNA reads as TGTGCCAGCAGCTTAGCGACGCAGGTCTGGACACTGAACACTGAAGCTTTCTTT. Drawing the rest from reference TRBV7-9 and TRBJ1-1, the complete variable domain is DTGVSQNPRHKITKRGQNVTFRCDPISEHNRLYWYRQTLGQGPEFLTYFQNEAQLEKSRLLSDRFSAERPKGSFSTLEIQRTEQGDSAMYLCASSLATQVWTLNTEAFFGQGTRLTVV.

The chain recombines TRBV5-4 with TRBJ1-3; the match to TRBD1 covers 8 bases. Germline assignment: CDR1 SGHNT and CDR2 YYREEE (reference sequence). Unmatched junction bases numbered 3, after V lost 4 bases and J lost 0 bases. This CDR3 region has 15 residues. The CDR3 loop reads CASSPGTGSGNTIYF. The CDR3 DNA follows: TGTGCCAGCAGCCCCGGGACAGGCTCTGGAAACACCATATATTTT. Full variable domain (missing parts from reference TRBV5-4 and TRBJ1-3): ETGVTQSPTHLIKTRGQQVTLRCSSQSGHNTVSWYQQALGQGPQFIFQYYREEENGRGNFPPRFSGLQFPNYSSELNVNALELDDSALYLCASSPGTGSGNTIYFGEGSWLTVV.

This clone appeared once. This rearrangement joins TRBV6-4 to TRBJ2-1; TRBD2 matches at 8 bases. CDR1 MRHNA and CDR2 SNTAGT come from the germline V gene. This CDR3 region has 17 residues. After removal of 2 bases from V and 8 bases from J, the junction contained 14 bases not matched to a gene. CDR3 DNA sequence: TGTGCCAGCAGTGACCCCGGGACTAGGGTCCGGGGGGATGAGCAGTTCTTC. Protein: CASSDPGTRVRGDEQFF.

V and J are TRBV30 and TRBJ2-2, with a possible D match to TRBD2 (5 bases). The CDR3 contains 14 residues. CDR1 GTSNPN and CDR2 SVGIG come from the germline V gene (reference sequence). V shed 1 base and J shed 4 bases, with 10 bases lying between them. This CDR3 reads CAWSALAFTGELFF. The CDR3 DNA reads TGTGCCTGGAGTGCGCTAGCTTTCACCGGGGAGCTGTTTTTT.

V gene TRBV5-4 combines with J gene TRBJ2-1, with a weak D call TRBD1 (5 bases). V lost 2 bases and J 4 bases, leaving 7 bases between the germline ends. Germline CDR1 SGHNT, CDR2 YYREEE (reference sequence). The CDR3 runs 13 residues. CDR3 nucleotide sequence: TGTGCCAGCAGCTTTAAGGGGTACAATGAGCAGTTCTTC. As protein: CASSFKGYNEQFF.

The chain links TRBV7-9 to TRBJ2-5; 7 bases map to TRBD2. The CDR3 has 13 amino acids. The V segment lost 8 bases and the J segment 5 bases; nucleotides outside the gene matches: 8. Per the germline V gene, CDR1 is SEHNR and CDR2 is FQNEAQ (reference sequence). CDR3 protein: CASLPSGGETQYF. The CDR3 coding sequence is TGTGCCAGCCTACCTAGCGGCGGGGAGACCCAGTACTTC.

This chain connects TRBV18 to TRBJ2-1; D uncertain. The V gene lost 7 bases and the J gene lost 4 bases, with 11 bases spanning the gap. The CDR3 totals 13 residues. Germline lookup yields CDR1 KGHSH and CDR2 LQKENI. CDR3 loop: CASCFTIYNEQFF. The CDR3 DNA reads as TGTGCCAGCTGCTTTACTATTTACAATGAGCAGTTCTTC. Complete variable domain (other parts from reference TRBV18 and TRBJ2-1): NAGVMQNPRHLVRRRGQEARLRCSPMKGHSHVYWYRQLPEEGLKFMVYLQKENIIDESGMPKERFSAEFPKEGPSILRIQQVVRGDSAAYFCASCFTIYNEQFFGPGTRLTVL.

This clone came up once. The chain carries TRBV20-1 and TRBJ1-3; D not certain. The length of the CDR3 is 15 residues. V lost 3 bases and J 0 bases, leaving 12 bases between the germline ends. Germline-derived CDR1 and CDR2 are DFQATT and SNEGSKA (reference sequence). This CDR3 reads CSASARESSGNTIYF. The CDR3 DNA reads TGCAGTGCTAGTGCTCGCGAGAGCTCTGGAAACACCATATATTTT.

This chain uses TRBV18 with TRBJ2-1; weak D call: TRBD2 (7 bases). The CDR3 sequence is 15 residues long. Germline V CDR1 and CDR2: KGHSH, LQKENI. The V end was cut by 0 bases, the J end by 5 bases, with 11 bases between. CDR3 DNA sequence: TGTGCCAGCTCACCACCGGGGGGGGGCCACAATGAGCAGTTCTTC. Translated, it gives CASSPPGGGHNEQFF. Variable domain in full (rest from reference TRBV18 and TRBJ2-1): NAGVMQNPRHLVRRRGQEARLRCSPMKGHSHVYWYRQLPEEGLKFMVYLQKENIIDESGMPKERFSAEFPKEGPSILRIQQVVRGDSAAYFCASSPPGGGHNEQFFGPGTRLTVL.

V gene TRBV27 combines with J gene TRBJ2-1, with 11 bases identical to TRBD2. The CDR3 spans 21 residues. Trimming at V came to 5 bases and at J to 7 bases, leaving 25 bases not matched to a gene. Germline CDR1 reads MNHEY; CDR2 reads SMNVEV (reference sequence). The CDR3 DNA follows: TGTGCCAGCAGTACACGAGAGCGACTAGCGGGATTCAAAAGGATCTTGAATGAGCAGTTCTTC. As protein: CASSTRERLAGFKRILNEQFF.

The genes are TRBV5-1 and TRBJ2-7, with D possibly being TRBD1 (5 bases). Trimming shortened V by 5 bases and J by 0 bases, and 12 bases separated the two germline ends. Germline CDR1 is SGHRS and CDR2 is YFSETQ. The CDR3 covers 14 residues. CDR3 loop: CASSSDSSSYEQYF. The CDR3 DNA follows: TGCGCCAGCAGTTCCGACAGTAGCTCCTACGAGCAGTACTTC.

The chain couples TRBV28 to TRBJ2-4; D perhaps matches TRBD2 (6 bases). This CDR3 has 13 residues. Germline CDR1 is MDHEN and CDR2 is SYDVKM. Trimming left V 3 bases short and J 6 bases short, with 9 bases between. In DNA form, the CDR3 reads TGTGCCAGCAGTTTTCGGAGGGGAAACATTCAGTACTTC. It specifies CASSFRRGNIQYF. The full variable domain, completed using reference TRBV28 and TRBJ2-4, is DVKVTQSSRYLVKRTGEKVFLECVQDMDHENMFWYRQDPGLGLRLIYFSYDVKMKEKGDIPEGYSVSREKKERFSLILESASTNQTSMYLCASSFRRGNIQYFGAGTRLSVL.

This clone occurred once. V is TRBV28 and J is TRBJ2-7; a weak D match, TRBD1 (5 bases). Trimming removed 8 bases from V and 2 bases from J, with 10 bases in between. Germline CDR1 MDHEN, CDR2 SYDVKM. This CDR3 has 12 residues. This CDR3 reads CASRTRAYEQYF. For the CDR3, the DNA is TGTGCCAGCCGAACCAGGGCCTACGAGCAGTACTTC.

The rearrangement links TRBV18 to TRBJ2-7; 7 nucleotides agree with TRBD1. This CDR3 has 13 residues. V shed 5 bases and J 5 bases; nucleotides not matched to a gene: 6. CDR1 KGHSH and CDR2 LQKENI come from the germline V gene. The CDR3 nucleotides read TGTGCCAGCTCAGCACAGGGGCCCCACGAGCAGTACTTC. It yields the protein CASSAQGPHEQYF.

This chain joins TRBV27 and TRBJ2-1; the D gene is possibly TRBD1 (6 bases). This CDR3 region has 12 residues. Germline V gene lookup returns CDR1 MNHEY and CDR2 SMNVEV (reference sequence). Trimming removed 6 bases at V and 7 bases at J, with 10 bases between. CDR3: CASRGAGNEQFF. CDR3 DNA sequence: TGTGCCAGCAGGGGGGCCGGGAATGAGCAGTTCTTC.

The V and J genes are TRBV5-8 and TRBJ2-3, with D possibly being TRBD2 (5 bases). The germline V and J ends were trimmed by 4 bases and 2 bases, with 17 bases remaining between them. Germline V CDR1 and CDR2: SGHTS, YDEGEE. The CDR3 is 16 amino acids. In DNA, the CDR3 is TGTGCCAGCAGCCCCGGAGGTAGGGTCCTCACAGATACGCAGTATTTT. This encodes CASSPGGRVLTDTQYF.

J is TRBJ2-1 and V is TRBV11-2; D possibly corresponds to TRBD2 (6 bases). Between the trimmed V and J ends, which lost 1 base and 8 bases, there was a span of 12 bases. CDR1 SGHAT and CDR2 FQNNGV come from the germline V gene. The CDR3 totals 14 residues. CDR3 nucleotides: TGTGCCAGCAGCTTAGTTGGGGGGATTGATGAGCAGTTCTTC. Translating it yields CASSLVGGIDEQFF. The whole variable domain, filled in from reference TRBV11-2 and TRBJ2-1, reads EAGVAQSPRYKIIEKRQSVAFWCNPISGHATLYWYQQILGQGPKLLIQFQNNGVVDDSQLPKDRFSAERLKGVDSTLKIQPAKLEDSAVYLCASSLVGGIDEQFFGPGTRLTVL.

The chain combines TRBV11-2 with TRBJ1-2; D possibly corresponds to TRBD1 (6 bases). This CDR3 contains 12 residues. Germline V gene lookup returns CDR1 SGHAT and CDR2 FQNNGV. Trimming took 1 base from V and 8 from J, leaving 8 bases between them. CDR3 DNA: TGTGCCAGCAGCTTAGTCAGGGGAGGCTACACCTTC. Translated, it gives CASSLVRGGYTF.

The rearrangement links TRBV15 to TRBJ1-4, with 11 bases matching TRBD1. Per germline, CDR1 LNHNV and CDR2 YYDKDF (reference sequence). The V segment lost 2 bases and the J segment 3 bases; nucleotides outside the gene matches: 5. The CDR3 covers 17 residues. CDR3 region: CATSRPGQGAANEKLFF. CDR3 bases: TGTGCCACCAGCAGACCCGGACAGGGGGCCGCTAATGAAAAACTGTTTTTT.

This chain joins TRBV11-2 and TRBJ2-7, with 9 bases fitting TRBD1. Per germline, CDR1 SGHAT and CDR2 FQNNGV. The CDR3 totals 15 residues. With 2 bases clipped from V and 2 bases from J, the junction kept 4 bases outside the gene matches. DNA of the CDR3: TGTGCCAGCAGCTTACCGGGACAGGGAACCTACGAGCAGTACTTC. Protein: CASSLPGQGTYEQYF.

This clone was picked up a small number of times. V and J are TRBV27 and TRBJ2-7, with 7 positions matching TRBD1. The CDR3 extends over 15 amino acids. CDR1 and CDR2 (germline): MNHEY, SMNVEV (reference sequence). Germline trimming cut 0 bases from V and 5 bases from J; bases unmatched to any gene: 7. CDR3 nucleotides: TGTGCCAGCAGTTTATCCCCGGCAGGGGGAGACGAGCAGTACTTC. Translating gives CASSLSPAGGDEQYF.